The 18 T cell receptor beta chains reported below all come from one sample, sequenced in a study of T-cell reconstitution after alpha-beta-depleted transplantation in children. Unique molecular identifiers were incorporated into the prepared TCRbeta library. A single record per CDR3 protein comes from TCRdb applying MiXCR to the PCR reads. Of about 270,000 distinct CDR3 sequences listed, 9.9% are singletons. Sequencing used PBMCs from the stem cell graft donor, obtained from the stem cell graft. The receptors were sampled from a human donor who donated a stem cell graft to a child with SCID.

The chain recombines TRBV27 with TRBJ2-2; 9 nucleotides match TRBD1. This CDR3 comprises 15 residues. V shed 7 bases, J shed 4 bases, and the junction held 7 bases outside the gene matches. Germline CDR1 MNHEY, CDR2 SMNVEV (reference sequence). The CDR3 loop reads CASTPQGARTGELFF. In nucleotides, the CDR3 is TGTGCCAGCACCCCACAGGGGGCGCGCACCGGGGAGCTGTTTTTT.

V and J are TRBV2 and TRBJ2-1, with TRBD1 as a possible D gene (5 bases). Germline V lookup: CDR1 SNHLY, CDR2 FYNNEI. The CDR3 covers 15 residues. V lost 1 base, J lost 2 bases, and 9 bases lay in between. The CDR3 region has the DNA TGTGCCAGCAGTGAAGGGACGGACACCTACAATGAGCAGTTCTTC. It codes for CASSEGTDTYNEQFF.

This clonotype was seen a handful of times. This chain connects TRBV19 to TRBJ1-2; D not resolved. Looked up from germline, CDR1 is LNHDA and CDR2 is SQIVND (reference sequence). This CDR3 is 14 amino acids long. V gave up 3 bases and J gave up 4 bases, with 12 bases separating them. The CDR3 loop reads CASSMGVSGYGYTF. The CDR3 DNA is TGTGCCAGTAGTATGGGAGTGAGCGGCTATGGCTACACCTTC.

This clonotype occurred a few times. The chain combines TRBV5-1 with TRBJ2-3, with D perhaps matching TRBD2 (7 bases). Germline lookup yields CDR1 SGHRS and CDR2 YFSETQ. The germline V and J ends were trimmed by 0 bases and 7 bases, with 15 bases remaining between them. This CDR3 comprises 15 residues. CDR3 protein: CASSLGQGRENTQYF. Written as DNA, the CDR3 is TGCGCCAGCAGCTTGGGGCAGGGGAGGGAGAATACGCAGTATTTT.

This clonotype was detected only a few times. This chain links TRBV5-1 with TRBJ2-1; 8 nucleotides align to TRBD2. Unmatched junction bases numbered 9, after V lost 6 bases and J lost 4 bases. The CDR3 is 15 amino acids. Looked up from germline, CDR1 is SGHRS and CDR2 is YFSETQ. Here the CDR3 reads CASNSQTSAYNEQFF. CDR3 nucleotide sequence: TGCGCCAGCAACTCCCAGACTAGCGCGTACAATGAGCAGTTCTTC.

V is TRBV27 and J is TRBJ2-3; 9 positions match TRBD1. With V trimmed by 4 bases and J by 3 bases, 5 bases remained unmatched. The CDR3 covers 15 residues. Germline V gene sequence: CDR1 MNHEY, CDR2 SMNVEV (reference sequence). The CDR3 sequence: CASSWPGQGTDTQYF. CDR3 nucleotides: TGTGCCAGCAGTTGGCCGGGACAGGGTACAGATACGCAGTATTTT.

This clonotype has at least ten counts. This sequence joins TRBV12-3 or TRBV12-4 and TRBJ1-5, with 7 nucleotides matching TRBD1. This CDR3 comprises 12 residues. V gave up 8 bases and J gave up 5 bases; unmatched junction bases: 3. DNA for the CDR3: TGTGCCAGCCGGGACAGTGATCAGCCCCAGCATTTT. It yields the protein CASRDSDQPQHF.

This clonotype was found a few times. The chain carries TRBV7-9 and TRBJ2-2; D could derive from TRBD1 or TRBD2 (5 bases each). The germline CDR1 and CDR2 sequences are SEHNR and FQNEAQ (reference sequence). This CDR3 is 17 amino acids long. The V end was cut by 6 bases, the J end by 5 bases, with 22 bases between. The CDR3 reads CASSSETGPRGTGELFF. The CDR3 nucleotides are TGTGCCAGCAGTTCAGAGACGGGACCTCGTGGTACCGGGGAGCTGTTTTTT.

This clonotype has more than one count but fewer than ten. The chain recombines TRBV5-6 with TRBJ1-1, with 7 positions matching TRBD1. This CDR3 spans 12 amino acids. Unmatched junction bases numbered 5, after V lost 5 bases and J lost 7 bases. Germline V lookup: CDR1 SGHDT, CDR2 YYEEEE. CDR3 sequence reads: CASRRQGNEAFF. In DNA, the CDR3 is TGTGCCAGCAGGAGACAGGGTAATGAAGCTTTCTTT.

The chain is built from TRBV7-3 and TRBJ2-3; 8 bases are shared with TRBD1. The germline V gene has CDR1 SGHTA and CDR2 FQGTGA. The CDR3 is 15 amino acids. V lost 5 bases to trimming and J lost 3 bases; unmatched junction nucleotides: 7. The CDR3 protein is CASSPRQGPTDTQYF. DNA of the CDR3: TGTGCCAGCAGCCCAAGACAGGGGCCTACAGATACGCAGTATTTT.

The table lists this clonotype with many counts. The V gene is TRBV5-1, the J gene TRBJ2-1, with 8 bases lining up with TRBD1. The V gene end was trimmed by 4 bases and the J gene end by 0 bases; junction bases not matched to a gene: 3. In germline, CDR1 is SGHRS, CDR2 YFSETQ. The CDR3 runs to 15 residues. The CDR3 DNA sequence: TGCGCCAGCAGCCCCGGACAGGGCTCCTACAATGAGCAGTTCTTC. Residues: CASSPGQGSYNEQFF.

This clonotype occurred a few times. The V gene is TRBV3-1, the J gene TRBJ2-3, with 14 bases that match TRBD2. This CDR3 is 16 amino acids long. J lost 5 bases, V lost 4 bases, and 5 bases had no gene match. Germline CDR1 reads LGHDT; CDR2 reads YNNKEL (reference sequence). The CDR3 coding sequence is TGTGCCAGCAGCCTTAGACTAGCGGGGGGGCTAGATACGCAGTATTTT. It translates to CASSLRLAGGLDTQYF.

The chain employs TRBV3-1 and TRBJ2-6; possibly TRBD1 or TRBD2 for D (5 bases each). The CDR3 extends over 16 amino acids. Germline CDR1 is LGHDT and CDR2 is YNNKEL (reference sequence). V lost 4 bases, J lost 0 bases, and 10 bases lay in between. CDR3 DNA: TGTGCCAGCAGCCCCGGGGACGGCTCTGGGGCCAACGTCCTGACTTTC. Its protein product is CASSPGDGSGANVLTF.

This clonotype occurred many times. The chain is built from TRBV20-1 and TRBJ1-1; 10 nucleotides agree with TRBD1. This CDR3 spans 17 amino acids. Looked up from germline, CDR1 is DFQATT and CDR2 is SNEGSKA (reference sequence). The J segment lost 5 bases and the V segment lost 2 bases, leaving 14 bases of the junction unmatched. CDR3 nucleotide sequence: TGCAGTGCTAGATGGGACAGGGGTACCCCAGCGCGTACTGAAGCTTTCTTT. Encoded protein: CSARWDRGTPARTEAFF.

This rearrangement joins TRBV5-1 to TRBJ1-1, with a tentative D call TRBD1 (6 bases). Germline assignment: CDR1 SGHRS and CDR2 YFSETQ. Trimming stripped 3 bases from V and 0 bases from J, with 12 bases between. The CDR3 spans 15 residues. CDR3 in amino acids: CASSSGQIMNTEAFF. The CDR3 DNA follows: TGCGCCAGCAGCTCTGGACAGATCATGAACACTGAAGCTTTCTTT.

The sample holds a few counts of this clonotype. The CDR3 sequence is CATSDPAGGQETQYF. The CDR3 DNA reads TGTGCCACCAGTGACCCAGCGGGGGGGCAAGAGACCCAGTACTTC. The V and J genes are TRBV24-1 and TRBJ2-5; 10 bases agree with TRBD2. J was trimmed by 2 bases and V by 4 bases; bases with no gene match: 3. Germline loops: CDR1 KGHDR, CDR2 SFDVKD. The CDR3 covers 15 residues.

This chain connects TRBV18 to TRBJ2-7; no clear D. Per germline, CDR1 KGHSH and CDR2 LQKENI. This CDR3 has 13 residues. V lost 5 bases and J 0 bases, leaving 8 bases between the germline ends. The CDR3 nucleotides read TGTGCCAGCTCAAAATCCCACTCCTACGAGCAGTACTTC. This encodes CASSKSHSYEQYF. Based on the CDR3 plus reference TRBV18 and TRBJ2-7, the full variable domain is NAGVMQNPRHLVRRRGQEARLRCSPMKGHSHVYWYRQLPEEGLKFMVYLQKENIIDESGMPKERFSAEFPKEGPSILRIQQVVRGDSAAYFCASSKSHSYEQYFGPGTRLTVT.

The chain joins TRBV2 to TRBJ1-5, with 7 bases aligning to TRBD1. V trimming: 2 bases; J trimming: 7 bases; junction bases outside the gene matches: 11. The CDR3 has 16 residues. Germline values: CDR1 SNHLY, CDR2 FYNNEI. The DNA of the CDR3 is TGTGCCAGCAGTGAATATCGAGGGGGCGCGGGGCAGCCCCAGCATTTT. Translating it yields CASSEYRGGAGQPQHF.